The source of this T cell receptor (beta chain) is a study of T cells of healthy individuals. A few counts support this clonotype. Per the germline V gene, CDR1 is SEHNR and CDR2 is FQNEAQ (reference sequence). The CDR3 is made up of 15 amino acids. Trimming left V 5 bases short and J 5 bases short, with 18 bases between. TCRdb analysed the 5' RACE reads with MiXCR anew, one entry per CDR3 protein. The table has 95,000 to 100,000 distinct CDR3 sequences, roughly 15% seen once. V and J are TRBV7-9 and TRBJ1-2, with a weak D call TRBD1 (5 bases). The sequence derives from a human donor in good health. The CDR3 is CASSPRAGHGYGYTF. In nucleotides, the CDR3 is TGTGCCAGCAGCCCCCGGGCAGGACACGGATATGGCTACACCTTC.